These T cell receptor beta chains were read from a single sample in a study of T cells in Graves' hyperthyroidism and ophthalmopathy. Each CDR3 protein is one row after TCRdb ran MiXCR on the multiplex PCR reads. The profile shows 400,000 to 450,000 distinct CDR3 sequences, approximately 15% of them singletons. What was sequenced was blood. These receptors came from a man younger than 30 with Graves' ophthalmopathy. CDR3s include the opening cysteine and the closing phenylalanine or tryptophan. A D gene is named only where the DNA matches it firmly. Clone size is stated in some rows and not others, as once, few, many or a class when expanded.

J	V	D	size	DNA	CDR3
TRBJ1-5	TRBV20-1	NA	many	TGCAGTGCTAGAAGACACACGGGGGATCAGCCCCAGCATTTT	CSARRHTGDQPQHF
TRBJ2-2	TRBV18	NA	NA	TGTGCCAGCTCACCACCGGTAATAGTGAGGGGAACCGGGGAGCCGTTTTTT	CASSPPVIVRGTGEPFF
TRBJ2-7	TRBV5-4	NA	few	TGTGCCAGCAGCCCCCTGGGGGCGGGAGCCCCCTACGAGCAGTACTTC	CASSPLGAGAPYEQYF
TRBJ2-1	TRBV7-9	NA	many	TGTGCCAGCAGCTTAAGGCACCTAGCCCCAGGGAATGAGCAGTTCTTC	CASSLRHLAPGNEQFF
TRBJ2-3	TRBV2	NA	many	TGTGCCAGCAGTGAAAGGAGTCCCCGCACAGATACGCAGTATTTT	CASSERSPRTDTQYF
TRBJ2-7	TRBV6-1	NA	NA	TGTGCCAGCAGGAAGAGGGGGGGCGGGTACGAGCAGTACTTC	CASRKRGGGYEQYF
TRBJ1-5	TRBV19	NA	NA	TGTGCCAGTAGTATCGTTGGACATCATAGCAATCAGCCCCAGCATTTT	CASSIVGHHSNQPQHF
TRBJ1-5	TRBV7-8	NA	many	TGTGCCAGCAGCCGGGCGGGGGGTGGCAATCAGCCCCAGCATTTT	CASSRAGGGNQPQHF
TRBJ1-1	TRBV5-1	TRBD1	few	TGCGCCAGCAGCCAGGGACAGGGGACGAACACTGAAGCTTTCTTT	CASSQGQGTNTEAFF
TRBJ2-3	TRBV20-1	NA	many	TGCAGTGCAAGCACAGATACGCAGTATTTT	CSASTDTQYF
TRBJ1-2	TRBV19	NA	few	TGTGCCAGCGGACAGTCGTTTGGCTACACCTTC	CASGQSFGYTF
TRBJ2-2	TRBV12-3/TRBV12-4	NA	many	TGTGCCAGCAGTTTAGAGGCTGGAACCGGGGAGCTGTTTTTT	CASSLEAGTGELFF
TRBJ2-1	TRBV11-2	NA	many	TGTGCCAGCAGCTTAGGTAGCCATCCGACCAATGAGCAGTTCTTC	CASSLGSHPTNEQFF
TRBJ1-1	TRBV18	NA	few	TGTGCCAGCTCACCACCGGAGACCAGCCCTCTGGGCGAAGCTTTCTTT	CASSPPETSPLGEAFF
TRBJ2-2	TRBV6-5	TRBD2	NA	TGTGCCAGCAGTTATGGACTAGCCCAACGGGGGCTGTTTTTT	CASSYGLAQRGLFF
TRBJ2-3	TRBV12-3/TRBV12-4	NA	NA	TGTGCCAGCAGTCCAGCGGGCGCTAGCACAGATACGCAGTATTTT	CASSPAGASTDTQYF
TRBJ2-7	TRBV7-9	TRBD2	many	TGTGCCAGCAGCCGAAGCGGGGGACTTCCCCACGAGCAGTACTTC	CASSRSGGLPHEQYF
TRBJ1-2	TRBV27	TRBD1	NA	TGTGCCAGCAGTTTAGTGGGACAGGGGGTCGGGTATGGCTACACCTTC	CASSLVGQGVGYGYTF
TRBJ1-4	TRBV27	NA	NA	TGTGCCAGCAGGGAGTCACTGGCTCAGGAAAAACTGTTTTTT	CASRESLAQEKLFF
TRBJ1-2	TRBV3-1	NA	many	TGTGCCAGCAGCCAGAACAGGGCCTTATTGGTCTATGGCTACACCTTC	CASSQNRALLVYGYTF
TRBJ2-4	TRBV18	TRBD2	NA	TGTGCCAGCTCACCGGGACTAGCGGGTCGAAACATTCAGTACTTC	CASSPGLAGRNIQYF
TRBJ2-1	TRBV5-6	NA	NA	TGTGCCAGCAGCTTTCACAACTACAATGAGCAGTTCTTC	CASSFHNYNEQFF
TRBJ2-3	TRBV7-9	NA	many	TGTGCCACCCCAGGACTACCGCGGGATACGCAGTATTTT	CATPGLPRDTQYF
TRBJ1-5	TRBV10-3	TRBD1	few	TGTGCCATCAGTGAGTTTGGGACAGCTAGCAATCAGCCCCAGCATTTT	CAISEFGTASNQPQHF
TRBJ1-3	TRBV18	TRBD1	few	TGTGCCAGCTCATCGACAGGGCGGCGAAACACCATATATTTT	CASSSTGRRNTIYF
TRBJ2-7	TRBV6-6	NA	many	TGTGCCAGCAGTTACTCGTTCGAGCAGTACTTC	CASSYSFEQYF
TRBJ2-5	TRBV5-1	NA	many	TGCGCCAGCAGCCCGGGGCTAGCGACAGGGGAGACCCAGTACTTC	CASSPGLATGETQYF
TRBJ2-5	TRBV30	NA	many	TGTGCCTACACCCCCGGGGTGGGAGAGACCCAGTACTTC	CAYTPGVGETQYF
TRBJ1-2	TRBV2	NA	many	TGTGCCAGCAGTGAAGAAGTACGGGATGGCTACACCTTC	CASSEEVRDGYTF
TRBJ2-7	TRBV6-1	TRBD2	many	TGTGCCAGCACCTCAGCGGGGGGTCTTGGTGAGCAGTACTTC	CASTSAGGLGEQYF
TRBJ1-1	TRBV27	TRBD1	many	TGTGCCAGCAGGCAGGGGGCTCTGAGTGCCACTGAAGCTTTCTTT	CASRQGALSATEAFF
TRBJ1-2	TRBV2	NA	many	TGTGCCAGCAGGGAACGGACTTTCGCAAACTATGGCTACACCTTC	CASRERTFANYGYTF
TRBJ2-5	TRBV27	NA	NA	TGTGCCAGCACTTTGGACCCCTGGGTTGGAGAGACCCAGTACTTC	CASTLDPWVGETQYF
TRBJ1-2	TRBV18	TRBD1	NA	TGTGCCAGCTCACCTGGGACAGGGGGCTTCGGCTATGGCTACACCTTC	CASSPGTGGFGYGYTF
TRBJ1-1	TRBV5-5	NA	NA	TGTGCCAGCAGCTCCTGGGCCAACCGGAAGGGCACTGAAGCTTTCTTT	CASSSWANRKGTEAFF
TRBJ2-1	TRBV7-9	NA	NA	TGTGCCAGCAGCTTGGGCCCAGGGGTCCATGAGCAGTTCTTC	CASSLGPGVHEQFF
TRBJ2-7	TRBV20-1	TRBD2	many	TGCAGTGCTAGAGCCCCCTGGGGCAGCGGGAGGGCCGGTTCGTACGAGCAGTACTTC	CSARAPWGSGRAGSYEQYF
TRBJ2-1	TRBV10-3	NA	many	TGTGCCATCAGTGAAGTTCGGGGAGGACCCTACAATGAGCAGTTCTTC	CAISEVRGGPYNEQFF
TRBJ1-2	TRBV7-9	TRBD1	many	TGTGCCAGCAGCTCCCCGTCGACAGGGTTCTATGGCTACACCTTC	CASSSPSTGFYGYTF
TRBJ2-7	TRBV6-2/TRBV6-3	NA	many	TGTGCCAGCAGTTACCGTCCGGGCCGCTCCTACGAGCAGTACTTC	CASSYRPGRSYEQYF
TRBJ2-5	TRBV18	NA	NA	TGTGCCAGCTCAGGCTCGCCAAGCCAAGAGACCCAGTACTTC	CASSGSPSQETQYF
TRBJ1-1	TRBV7-9	NA	many	TGTGCCAGCAGCCGTATGAACACTGAAGCTTTCTTT	CASSRMNTEAFF
TRBJ1-2	TRBV11-2	NA	many	TGTGCCAGCAGCTTAGAACAGGAAAGTAACTATGGCTACACCTTC	CASSLEQESNYGYTF
TRBJ1-1	TRBV19	NA	few	TGTGCCAGTAGTATCCAGACAGCGAACACTGAAGCTTTCTTT	CASSIQTANTEAFF
TRBJ1-1	TRBV28	NA	NA	TGTGCCAGCAGGTGGGCGGGCACTGAAGCTTTCTTT	CASRWAGTEAFF
TRBJ2-7	TRBV5-1	TRBD2	many	TGCGCCAGCAGCTTGGAGGGTTCACTAGCGGCATCCTACGAGCAGTACTTC	CASSLEGSLAASYEQYF
TRBJ1-3	TRBV12-3/TRBV12-4	TRBD1	many	TGTGCCAGCAGTTTAGGTGCAGGGGGTTCTGGAAACACCATATATTTT	CASSLGAGGSGNTIYF
TRBJ1-5	TRBV19	TRBD1	many	TGTGCCAGTAGTATGGGACAGCGAAATCAGCCCCAGCATTTT	CASSMGQRNQPQHF
TRBJ2-5	TRBV7-9	NA	NA	TGTGCCAGCAGCCGGGGACCACAAGAGGCCCAGTACTTC	CASSRGPQEAQYF
TRBJ2-5	TRBV11-2	NA	medium-sized	TGTGCCAGCAGCCTTGTAGCGCAGGTCCAAGAGACCCAGTACTTC	CASSLVAQVQETQYF
TRBJ1-5	TRBV7-2	NA	many	TGTGCCAGCGCGGGACCGCGAGGGCCCCAGCATTTT	CASAGPRGPQHF
TRBJ1-5	TRBV27	TRBD1	many	TGTGCCAGCAGTTTACTCGGTTTGGGACAGGGGGGACAGCCCCAGCATTTT	CASSLLGLGQGGQPQHF
TRBJ2-7	TRBV7-8	NA	few	TGTGCCAGCAGCCCACAGGGGGGGGTCTCCTACGAGCAGTACTTC	CASSPQGGVSYEQYF
TRBJ1-4	TRBV12-3/TRBV12-4	NA	many	TGTGCCAGCAGGAGAGCCGGGTCTACAACTAATGAAAAACTGTTTTTT	CASRRAGSTTNEKLFF
TRBJ2-4	TRBV5-4	NA	NA	TGTGCCAGCAGCTTGGAGCAGGGGTCAAACATTCAGTACTTC	CASSLEQGSNIQYF